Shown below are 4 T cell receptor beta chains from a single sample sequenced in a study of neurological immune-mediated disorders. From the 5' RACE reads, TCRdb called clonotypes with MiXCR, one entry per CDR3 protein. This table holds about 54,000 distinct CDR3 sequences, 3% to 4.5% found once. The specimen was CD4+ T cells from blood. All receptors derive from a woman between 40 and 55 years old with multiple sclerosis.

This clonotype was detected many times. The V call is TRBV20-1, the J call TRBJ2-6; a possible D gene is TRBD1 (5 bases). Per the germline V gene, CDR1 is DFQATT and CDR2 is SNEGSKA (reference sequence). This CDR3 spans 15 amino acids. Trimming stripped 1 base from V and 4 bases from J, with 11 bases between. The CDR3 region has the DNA TGCAGTGCTAGAGGAGCAGGGTCCGGGGCCAACGTCCTGACTTTC. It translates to CSARGAGSGANVLTF.

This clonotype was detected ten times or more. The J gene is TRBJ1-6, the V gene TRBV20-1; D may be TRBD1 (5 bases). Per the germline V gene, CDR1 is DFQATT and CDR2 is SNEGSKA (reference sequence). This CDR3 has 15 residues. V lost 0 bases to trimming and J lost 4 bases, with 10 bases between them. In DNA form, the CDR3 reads TGCAGTGCTAGAGATTTGACAGAATATAATTCACCCCTCCACTTT. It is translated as CSARDLTEYNSPLHF.

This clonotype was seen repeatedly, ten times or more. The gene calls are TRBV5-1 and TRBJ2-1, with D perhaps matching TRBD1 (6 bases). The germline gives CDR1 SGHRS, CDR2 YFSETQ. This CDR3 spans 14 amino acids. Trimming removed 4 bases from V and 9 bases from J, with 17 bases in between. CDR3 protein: CASSTRTGSGEQFF. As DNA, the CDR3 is TGCGCCAGCAGCACTAGAACAGGGTCGGGTGAGCAGTTCTTC.

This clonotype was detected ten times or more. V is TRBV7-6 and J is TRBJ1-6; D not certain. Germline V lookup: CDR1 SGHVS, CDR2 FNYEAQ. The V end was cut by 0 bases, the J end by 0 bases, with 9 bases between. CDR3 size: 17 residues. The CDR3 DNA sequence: TGTGCCAGCAGCTTAGCGAAGACAAGCTCCTATAATTCACCCCTCCACTTT. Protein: CASSLAKTSSYNSPLHF.